The rows below give T cell receptor beta chains drawn from one sample of a study of blood T cell repertoires in COVID-19. Using immunoSEQ multiplex PCR, the repertoire was profiled, and TCRdb retains in-frame clones only, with some absent. The sample shows 200,000 or so clones, roughly nine tenths of them seen only once. The specimen sequenced was peripheral blood. The receptors here all came from a man aged 65-85 years with active or convalescent COVID-19. Each CDR3 is given without its conserved first and last residue.

TRBV2	TRBJ2-7	ASSALSGTGRYEQY
TRBV30	TRBJ2-3	AWSGGLTQY
TRBV28	TRBJ1-1	ASSFDRFTEAF
TRBV20-1	TRBJ1-1	SATNTEEAF
TRBV29-1	TRBJ2-1	SVKGGTSGYNEQF
TRBV19	TRBJ2-5	ASSMGQRQETQY
TRBV20-1	TRBJ2-7	SARGSYEQY
TRBV25-1	TRBJ1-6	ASSEKDRDNSPLH
TRBV27	TRBJ2-1	ASVSYQSQTGRDEQF
TRBV6-5	TRBJ1-1	ASRTRGLTEAF
TRBV9	TRBJ1-4	ASSVGQGGEKLF
TRBV5-1	TRBJ2-1	ASSPSGQRSSYNEQF
TRBV18	TRBJ2-5	ASSPRSQETQY
TRBV7-2	TRBJ2-3	ASSSPTGITDTQY
TRBV28	TRBJ1-1	ASRGQFEAF
TRBV6-1	TRBJ2-7	ASSDEGARYEQY
TRBV30	TRBJ2-7	AWSGQGRYYEQY
TRBV2	TRBJ2-4	ASRYHGQNIQY
TRBV14	TRBJ2-1	ASSHDPDRADNEQF
TRBV6-4	TRBJ1-4	ASSDSLNEKLF
TRBV7-2	TRBJ2-4	ASSFGLAGGAAKNIQY
TRBV27	TRBJ2-1	ASSLLEQNNEQF
TRBV6-6	TRBJ1-2	ASRQQGAGDYGYT
TRBV5-1	TRBJ1-1	ASSPRRGLNTEAF
TRBV18	TRBJ2-4	ASSPRDSVAKNIQY
TRBV7-2	TRBJ1-2	ASSKDRLYGYT
TRBV30	TRBJ1-6	AWSVQLAYNSPLH
TRBV10-2	TRBJ1-1	ASSPGQGNTEAF
TRBV6-6	TRBJ2-3	ASSYSSLAGADTQY
TRBV30	TRBJ1-5	AWSQGAKGSNQPQH
TRBV7-2	TRBJ2-7	ASSLIEGAQEY
TRBV14	TRBJ2-3	ASSQVGGFTDTQY
TRBV7-2	TRBJ1-1	ASSLVGNTEAF
TRBV2	TRBJ1-6	ASSDSQGRNSPLH
TRBV7-8	TRBJ2-7	ASSLTTSGPYEQY
TRBV2	TRBJ2-3	ASSETSGGTQY
TRBV27	TRBJ2-7	ASSAHRKSGEQY
TRBV19	TRBJ1-4	ASRTGTGEGKLF
TRBV19	TRBJ1-5	ASSLGLRGQPQH
TRBV5-1	TRBJ2-7	ASSLDQGLGEQY
TRBV7-9	TRBJ2-3	ASSLDRTGAGTDTQY
TRBV28	TRBJ1-5	GTGRWGQSNQPQH
TRBV28	TRBJ1-2	ASSLDGQGWVYGYT
TRBV19	TRBJ2-7	ASSLFSGTGSYEQY
TRBV29-1	TRBJ1-2	SVDPRDREDYGYT
TRBV11-2	TRBJ2-1	ASSRYPGLAGAYEQF
TRBV5-1	TRBJ1-3	ASSPQGLASGNTIY
TRBV5-6	TRBJ2-1	ASSLGGQGYNEQF
TRBV25-1	TRBJ1-1	ASSRQGPITEAF